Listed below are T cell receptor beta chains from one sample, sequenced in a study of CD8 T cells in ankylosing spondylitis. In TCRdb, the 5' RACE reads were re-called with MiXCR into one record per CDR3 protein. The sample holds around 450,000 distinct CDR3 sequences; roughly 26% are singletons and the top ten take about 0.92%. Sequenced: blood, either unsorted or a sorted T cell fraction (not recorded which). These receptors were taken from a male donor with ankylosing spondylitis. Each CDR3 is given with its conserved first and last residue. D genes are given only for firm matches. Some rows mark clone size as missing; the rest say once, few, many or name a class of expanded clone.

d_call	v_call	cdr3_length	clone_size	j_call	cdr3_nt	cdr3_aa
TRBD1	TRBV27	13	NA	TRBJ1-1	TGTGCCAGCATGGGGACAGTGAACACTGAAGCTTTCTTT	CASMGTVNTEAFF
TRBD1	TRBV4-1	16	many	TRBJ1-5	TGCGCCAGCAGCCAATCAGGGGGGAGGGTCAATCAGCCCCAGCATTTT	CASSQSGGRVNQPQHF
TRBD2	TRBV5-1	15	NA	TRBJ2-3	TGCGCCAGCAGCTTGGAAGGACTAGCGGGAGATACGCAGTATTTT	CASSLEGLAGDTQYF
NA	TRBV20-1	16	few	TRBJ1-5	TGCAGTGCTCCCCAACTGGGAGGGTATAGCAATCAGCCCCAGCATTTT	CSAPQLGGYSNQPQHF
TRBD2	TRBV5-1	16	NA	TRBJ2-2	TGCGCCAGCAGCTCCCCTAGCGGGAGTGGGTCCGGGGAGCTGTTTTTT	CASSSPSGSGSGELFF
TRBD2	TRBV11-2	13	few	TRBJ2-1	TGTGCCAGCAGCTCAGACGGGGGACTAGCAAAATTCTTC	CASSSDGGLAKFF
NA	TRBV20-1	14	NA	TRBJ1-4	TGCAGTGCCCGGCGGGACATGCTTAATGAAAAACTGTTTTTT	CSARRDMLNEKLFF
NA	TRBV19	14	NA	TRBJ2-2	TGTGCCAGTAAGAGAGGGATTAGTACCGGGGAGCTGTTTTTT	CASKRGISTGELFF
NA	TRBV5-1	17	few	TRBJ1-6	TGCGCCAGCAGCACGGGAACAGGGTTCGGGATAGATTCACCCCTCCACTTT	CASSTGTGFGIDSPLHF
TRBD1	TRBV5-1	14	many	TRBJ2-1	TGCGCCAGCAGCGTAACGACAGGGTACAATGAGCAGTTCTTC	CASSVTTGYNEQFF
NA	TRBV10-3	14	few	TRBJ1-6	TGTGCCATCAGTGACGTGGGGGCTAATTCACCCCTCCACTTT	CAISDVGANSPLHF
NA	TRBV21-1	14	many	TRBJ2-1	TGTGCCAGCAGCAAAAGGGGGGAGTGTAATGAGCAGTTCTTC	CASSKRGECNEQFF
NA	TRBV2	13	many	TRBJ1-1	TGTGCCAGCAGTAAGGATAGGAACACTGAAGCTTTCTTT	CASSKDRNTEAFF
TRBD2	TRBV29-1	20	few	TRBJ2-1	TGCAGCGTTGAACTAATTGGGACTAGCGGGAGGAAGGGCTCCTACAATGAGCAGTTCTTC	CSVELIGTSGRKGSYNEQFF
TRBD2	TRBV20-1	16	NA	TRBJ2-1	TGCAGTGCTAGCACGGGGGGTAGCGGCTCCTACAATGAGCAGTTCTTC	CSASTGGSGSYNEQFF
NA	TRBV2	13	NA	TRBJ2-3	TGTGCCAGCAATTTAGGGGAGCCAGATACGCAGTATTTT	CASNLGEPDTQYF
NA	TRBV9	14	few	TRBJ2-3	TGTGCCAGCGCAGTTGGCATTAGCACAGATACGCAGTATTTT	CASAVGISTDTQYF
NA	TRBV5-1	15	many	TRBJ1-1	TGCGCCAGCAGCTTGGGTGGTCCCCGGAACACTGAAGCTTTCTTT	CASSLGGPRNTEAFF
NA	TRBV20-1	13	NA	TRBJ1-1	TGCAGTGCTCTAGGAGACATGAACACTGAAGCTTTCTTT	CSALGDMNTEAFF
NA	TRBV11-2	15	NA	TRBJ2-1	TGTGCCAGCAGAAGAGGAATGGACACCTACAATGAGCAGTTCTTC	CASRRGMDTYNEQFF
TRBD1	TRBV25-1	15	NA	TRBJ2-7	TGTGCCAGCAGTTCGGGACAGGGGTTTTCCTACGAGCAGTACTTC	CASSSGQGFSYEQYF
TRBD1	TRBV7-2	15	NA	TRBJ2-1	TGTGCCAGCAGCCCCCAGGGGGTCTTAGGGAATGAGCAGTTCTTC	CASSPQGVLGNEQFF
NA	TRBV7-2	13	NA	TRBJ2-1	TGTGCCAGCAGCTCGACAGGGAGGGGTGAGCAGTTCTTC	CASSSTGRGEQFF
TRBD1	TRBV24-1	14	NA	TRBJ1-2	TGTGCCACCAGTGATTTCGACAGGGGCTATGGCTACACCTTC	CATSDFDRGYGYTF
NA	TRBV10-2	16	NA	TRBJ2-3	TGCGCCAGCAGTGTCCACGGGATATATGGCACAGATACGCAGTATTTT	CASSVHGIYGTDTQYF
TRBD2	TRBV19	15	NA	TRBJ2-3	TGTGCCAGTACTAGCGGGAGGGCCAAGACAGATACGCAGTATTTT	CASTSGRAKTDTQYF
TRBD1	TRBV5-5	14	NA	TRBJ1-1	TGTGCCAGCAGTTTTGACAGGGTTTCCACTGAAGCTTTCTTT	CASSFDRVSTEAFF
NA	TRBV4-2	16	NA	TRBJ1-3	TGTGCCAGCAGCCAAGATCGGAGGAAGGGAGGGAACACCATATATTTT	CASSQDRRKGGNTIYF
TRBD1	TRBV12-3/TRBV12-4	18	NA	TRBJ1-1	TGTGCCTTCAGTTCACAGGGAGACAGGGGGAGGTTGGACACTGAAGCTTTCTTT	CAFSSQGDRGRLDTEAFF
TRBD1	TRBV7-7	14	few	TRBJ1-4	TGTGCCAGCAGCCCGACAGGGGAAAAGGAAAAACTGTTTTTT	CASSPTGEKEKLFF
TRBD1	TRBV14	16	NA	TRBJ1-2	TGTGCCAGCAGCCAAGAAACGCGGCAGGGGGCATTTGGCTACACCTTC	CASSQETRQGAFGYTF
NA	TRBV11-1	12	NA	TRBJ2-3	TGTGCCAGCAGCTATAATGGGGATACGCAGTATTTT	CASSYNGDTQYF
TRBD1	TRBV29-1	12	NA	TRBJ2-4	TGCAGCGCTTCGACAGGGACAAACATTCAGTACTTC	CSASTGTNIQYF
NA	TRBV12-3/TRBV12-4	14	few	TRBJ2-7	TGTGCCAGCACCGATCTAGGGGCAAGAGCCGAGCAGTACTTC	CASTDLGARAEQYF
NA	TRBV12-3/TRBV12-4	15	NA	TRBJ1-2	TGTGCCAGCAGCCAGTATGGGGTGGGGGACTATGGCTACACCTTC	CASSQYGVGDYGYTF
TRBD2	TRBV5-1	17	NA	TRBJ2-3	TGCGCCAGCAGCTTCACGGCTAGCGGGATGGGCACAGATACGCAGTATTTT	CASSFTASGMGTDTQYF
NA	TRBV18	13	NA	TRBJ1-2	TGTGCCAGCTCACCACCGGTCGGAGCCGCCGGCACCTTC	CASSPPVGAAGTF
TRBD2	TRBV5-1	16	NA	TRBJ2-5	TGCGCCAGCAGCCCGGGACTAGCGGGAGTGGGAGAGACCCAGTACTTC	CASSPGLAGVGETQYF
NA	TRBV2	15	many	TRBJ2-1	TGTGCCAGCAGGGGGACCACAAAGTTATACAATGAGCAGTTCTTC	CASRGTTKLYNEQFF
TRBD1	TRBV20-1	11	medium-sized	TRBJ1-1	TGCAGTGCCAACAGGGGGGAGGGAGCTTTCTTT	CSANRGEGAFF
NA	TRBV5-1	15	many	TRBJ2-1	TGCGCCAGCAGCTTGGGGTCAGCTTCCTACAATGAGCAGTTCTTC	CASSLGSASYNEQFF
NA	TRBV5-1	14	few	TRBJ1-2	TGCGCCAGCAGCTTGGTTCGGCAGAGCTATGGCTACACCTTC	CASSLVRQSYGYTF
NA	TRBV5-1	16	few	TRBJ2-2	TGCGCCAGCAGCTTAGTCCCGGCGGCGAACACCGGGGAGCTGTTTTTT	CASSLVPAANTGELFF
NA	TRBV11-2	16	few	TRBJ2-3	TGTGCCAGCAGCTTACTAGCCCTCATTAGCACAGATACGCAGTATTTT	CASSLLALISTDTQYF
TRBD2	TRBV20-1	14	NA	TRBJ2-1	TGCAGTGCTAGAGAACCAGCGGGGGACAATGAGCAGTTCTTC	CSAREPAGDNEQFF